This section outlines one TCR beta chain sequence together with its context. Antigen specificity is unknown. The data belong to a study of cytomegalovirus exposure and HLA in healthy donors. General study results and limits: Donors were assumed by presence/absence analyses to have roughly uniform sequencing depth.

Primers for the PCR totalled 60 Vbeta and 13 Jbeta. Sequenced by immunoSEQ multiplex PCR; TCRdb stores in-frame clones only, minus some. This sample has 99,000 or so clones, with approximately 83% found just once. Healthy bone marrow donors made up the donors. The sample comprised PBMCs. The receptor's source is a female donor in good health and CMV-seropositive.

The CDR3 region has the DNA TGCGCCAGCAGCTTGGTTGAGACAGAGCCAGAGACCCAGTACTTC. This encodes CASSLVETEPETQYF. The V and J genes are TRBV5-1 and TRBJ2-5; a weak D match, TRBD1 (5 bases). Germline V gene sequence: CDR1 SGHRS, CDR2 YFSETQ. The CDR3 consists of 15 residues. V was trimmed by 0 bases and J by 4 bases, leaving 13 bases between them.